These 16 T cell receptor beta chains were all obtained from the same sample, sequenced in a study of blood T cells in healthy people across ages. Then a second PCR, running roughly 7 to 12 cycles, was carried out with a sample-barcoded 5' primer and a J-beta primer mix. TCRdb re-analysed the 5' RACE reads in MiXCR, keeping a single row per CDR3 protein. The table lists some 1,800,000 distinct CDR3 sequences, roughly two fifths of them singletons. Input material: blood. Source of these receptors: a human donor in good health.

This clonotype was recorded a few times. The chain is built from TRBV29-1 and TRBJ2-4, with D tentatively TRBD1 (6 bases). V shed 5 bases and J shed 13 bases, with 21 bases lying between them. The CDR3 consists of 13 residues. Germline V gene sequence: CDR1 SQVTM, CDR2 ANQGSEA. The DNA of the CDR3 is TGCAGCGTTAGTGGGGGCCGATACAATGAGCAGTACTTC. Its translation is CSVSGGRYNEQYF.

Only a few counts were recorded for this clonotype. The J gene is TRBJ2-3, the V gene TRBV27; TRBD2 matches at 8 bases. CDR3 size: 16 residues. Per the germline V gene, CDR1 is MNHEY and CDR2 is SMNVEV (reference sequence). V was pared by 2 bases and J by 1 base, with 5 bases of the junction left unmatched. CDR3 in DNA: TGTGCCAGCAGTTTAATTGCAGCGGGGGGCACAGATACGCAGTATTTT. Its protein is CASSLIAAGGTDTQYF.

This clonotype was observed a few times. The rearrangement links TRBV29-1 to TRBJ2-3; D is unclear. The germline V gene encodes CDR1 SQVTM and CDR2 ANQGSEA. This CDR3 comprises 13 residues. V dropped 4 bases and J dropped 1 base, with 9 bases sitting between them. The CDR3 spells CSVALVGTDTQYF. DNA for the CDR3: TGCAGCGTTGCCCTAGTAGGCACAGATACGCAGTATTTT.

The rearrangement uses TRBV5-6 and TRBJ2-2; D is ambiguous. Germline V gene lookup returns CDR1 SGHDT and CDR2 YYEEEE. The CDR3 totals 16 residues. Trimming took 7 bases from V and 1 from J, leaving 17 bases between them. CDR3 bases: TGTGCCAGCGGCATCAAGGCGAGACAGAACACCGGGGAGCTGTTTTTT. Its protein product is CASGIKARQNTGELFF.

The chain has TRBV2 and TRBJ1-2, with D unresolved. The CDR3 extends over 15 amino acids. V lost 7 bases and J lost 1, with 16 bases in between. In germline, CDR1 is SNHLY, CDR2 FYNNEI. CDR3 DNA sequence: TGTGCCAGCATCCGGACGGCAATACATAACTATGGCTACACCTTC. Its protein is CASIRTAIHNYGYTF.

The rearrangement joins TRBV12-3 or TRBV12-4 to TRBJ2-1; 10 nucleotides match TRBD2. The CDR3 is made up of 15 amino acids. V lost 6 bases and J lost 10; bases outside the gene matches: 12. This chain's CDR3 is CASSGLAARGGEQFF. The CDR3, as DNA: TGTGCCAGCAGCGGACTAGCGGCCCGCGGAGGGGAGCAGTTCTTC.

This rearrangement joins TRBV11-1 to TRBJ2-3; TRBD1 agrees at 8 bases. V lost 5 bases to trimming and J lost 3 bases; unmatched junction nucleotides: 7. Germline V gene data show CDR1 as SGHAT and CDR2 as FQDESV (reference sequence). CDR3 length equals 15 residues. Written as DNA, the CDR3 is TGTGCCAGCAGCCGACAGGGGTTGGTAACAGATACGCAGTATTTT. It yields the protein CASSRQGLVTDTQYF.

V is TRBV7-9 and J is TRBJ1-2; D may be TRBD1 (5 bases). The V end was cut by 5 bases, the J end by 4 bases, with 20 bases between. Germline-derived CDR1 and CDR2 are SEHNR and FQNEAQ (reference sequence). CDR3 length: 16 residues. CDR3 sequence reads: CASSPGTAVPSYGYTF. In nucleotides, the CDR3 is TGTGCCAGCAGCCCCGGGACTGCCGTGCCCTCCTATGGCTACACCTTC.

This clonotype occurred a few times. V is TRBV5-5 and J is TRBJ1-2; D unclear. The CDR3 totals 13 residues. V dropped 6 bases and J dropped 7 bases, with 16 bases sitting between them. Germline V CDR1 and CDR2: SGHKS, YYEKEE (reference sequence). Written as DNA, the CDR3 is TGTGCCAGCATCCAAAATGACCCCCCTGGCTACACCTTC. This translates into CASIQNDPPGYTF.

This clonotype showed up many times. The CDR3 nucleotides read TGTGCCAGCTCACGCGAGGGGTCCTCCTATAATTCACCCCTCCACTTT. Its translation: CASSREGSSYNSPLHF. The chain links TRBV18 to TRBJ1-6, with D perhaps TRBD1 (5 bases). The germline V gene encodes CDR1 KGHSH and CDR2 LQKENI. There are 16 residues in the CDR3. V dropped 4 bases and J dropped 0 bases, with 10 bases sitting between them.

The chain has TRBV27 and TRBJ1-5; unclear D gene. From germline, CDR1 is MNHEY and CDR2 SMNVEV (reference sequence). V lost 8 bases to trimming and J lost 4 bases, with 6 bases between them. CDR3 length: 11 residues. CDR3 residues: CASPSNQPQHF. In nucleotides, the CDR3 is TGTGCCAGCCCATCGAATCAGCCCCAGCATTTT.

The genes are TRBV4-2 and TRBJ2-7; 10 bases agree with TRBD2. The CDR3 length is 16 residues. Trimming cost V 4 bases and J 3 bases; bases outside gene matches: 9. Germline loops: CDR1 LGHNA, CDR2 YNFKEQ. CDR3: CASSRSLAGNYYEQYF. The CDR3 DNA reads TGTGCCAGCAGCCGTTCACTAGCGGGGAATTACTACGAGCAGTACTTC.

This clonotype was counted a few times. The chain employs TRBV7-9 and TRBJ2-5; no clear D. The CDR3 loop spans 13 amino acids. The germline V and J ends were trimmed by 8 bases and 4 bases, with 14 bases remaining between them. CDR1 is SEHNR and CDR2 is FQNEAQ in the germline V gene (reference sequence). CDR3 bases: TGTGCCAGCGATGACCGATCCGGAGAGACCCAGTACTTC. Translation: CASDDRSGETQYF.

This chain joins TRBV7-2 and TRBJ1-2, with 9 bases identical to TRBD1. The CDR3 extends over 14 amino acids. CDR1 and CDR2 (germline): SGHTA, FQGNSA. Trimming cost V 5 bases and J 4 bases; bases outside gene matches: 5. CDR3 sequence (DNA): TGTGCCAGCAGCCTGAACAGGGGGCGCTATGGCTACACCTTC. Protein: CASSLNRGRYGYTF.

Turning to this clonotype: Possible read error: a much larger clone is one base away. Lacking the conserved final phenylalanine or tryptophan, this CDR3 likely reflects a read error. The genes are TRBV7-9 and TRBJ1-6; 8 bases map to TRBD1. V shed 4 bases and J 6 bases; nucleotides not matched to a gene: 5. Germline CDR1 is SEHNR and CDR2 is FQNEAQ (reference sequence). The length of the CDR3 is 15 residues. DNA of the CDR3: TGTGCCAGCAGCTCCGGGACAGGTGTTAATTCACCCCTCCACGTT. Amino acid sequence: CASSSGTGVNSPLHV.

This clonotype was recorded many times. The chain carries TRBV29-1 and TRBJ2-3; no clear D gene. The ends were cut back, 7 bases at V and 5 bases at J, with 13 bases in the middle. In germline, CDR1 is SQVTM, CDR2 ANQGSEA. The CDR3 runs to 12 residues. CDR3 residues: CSGRLFRDTQYF. The CDR3 DNA reads as TGCAGCGGTAGACTTTTCAGAGATACGCAGTATTTT.